Listed below are T cell receptor beta chains from one sample, sequenced in a study of technical replicates of blood from a few donors. Repertoires were generated with immunoSEQ multiplex PCR, while TCRdb's copy carries only in-frame clones and drops some. Of approximately 79,000 clones listed, approximately 97% are singletons. Material: T cells isolated from PBMCs. The receptors derive from a human donor in good health. Each CDR3 is given without its conserved first and last residue.

>TRBJ2-4|TRBV7-9
ASSLFDSLAKNIQY
>TRBJ2-2|TRBV7-9
ASSFVPDTGELF
>TRBJ1-3|TRBV5-1
ASSLAGQLSGNTIY
>TRBJ2-2|TRBV27
ASSRSGNTGELF
>TRBJ2-1|TRBV10-3
AHQGTPGNEQF
>TRBJ2-7|TRBV7-6
ASSSGPGVSYEQY
>TRBJ2-1|TRBV2
ASRTPGLVGNEQF
>TRBJ1-4|TRBV5-1
ASSRGGNPEGEKLF
>TRBJ1-3|TRBV9
ASSAPRQGGGNTIY
>TRBJ1-4|TRBV5-6
ASSFLATNEKLF
>TRBJ1-3|TRBV4-1
ASSLSQGAAGNTIY
>TRBJ2-1|TRBV15
ATSSGGLAGAYNEQF
>TRBJ1-2|TRBV9
ASSVRWGGSVGISGYT
>TRBJ1-1|TRBV2
ASRNWRSAF
>TRBJ1-2|TRBV18
ASSPQETGLNNYGYT
>TRBJ2-2|TRBV18
ASSPTRESGELF
>TRBJ2-7|TRBV7-2
ASSLGRGGAYEQY
>TRBJ1-1|TRBV7-9
ASSLTVDTEAF
>TRBJ2-1|TRBV2
ASSKVGEQF
>TRBJ2-7|TRBV7-9
AVSTGGYEQY
>TRBJ1-5|TRBV7-9
ASSPQNQPQH
>TRBJ1-5|TRBV5-1
ASSSGQGTNQPQH
>TRBJ1-4|TRBV11-3
ASSPNPGYNEKLF
>TRBJ1-1|TRBV29-1
SGGGRGTEAF
>TRBJ2-1|TRBV7-9
ASSTTSGSGGEQF
>TRBJ1-5|TRBV6-1
ASRQGYSNQPQH
>TRBJ1-2|TRBV6-6
ASSYGEAYGYT
>TRBJ1-2|TRBV30
AWSTPGGGSHYGYT
>TRBJ2-3|TRBV28
ASSLWTSGTDTQY
>TRBJ1-4|TRBV7-8
ASSFIAGRNEKLF
>TRBJ2-2|TRBV13
ASSLLAGRSTGELF
>TRBJ1-3|TRBV7-6
ASSPATGGNTIY
>TRBJ1-3|TRBV14
ASSQFGGGIPSSGNTIY
>TRBJ2-4|TRBV2
ASSDRGIQY
>TRBJ2-2|TRBV7-9
ASTSPSGTSDTGELF
>TRBJ2-3|TRBV4-1
ASSLQGDTQY
>TRBJ2-2|TRBV28
ASSFPGQGSNTGELF
>TRBJ1-2|TRBV15
ATSRDQAHGT
>TRBJ2-5|TRBV29-1
SVEVVTQETQY
>TRBJ1-1|TRBV28
ASSLWAENTEAF
>TRBJ1-3|TRBV12-5
ASGPDRDPGNTIY
>TRBJ2-5|TRBV11-3
ASSSGYQETQY
>TRBJ1-5|TRBV7-2
ASSLATGTSNQPQH
>TRBJ2-3|TRBV7-9
ASSLRAGVRTDTQY
>TRBJ2-7|TRBV5-1
ASSLGAGLDEQY
>TRBJ1-2|TRBV11-2
ASSFQTGPTNYGYT
>TRBJ2-3|TRBV6-1
ASSASGAPTDTQY
>TRBJ2-3|TRBV10-1
ASSEWVAGEDTQY
>TRBJ2-5|TRBV2
ASKDRAGETQY
>TRBJ2-3|TRBV7-8
ASSLGGGPTDTQY
>TRBJ2-3|TRBV29-1
SGMTSGAITDTQY
>TRBJ2-7|TRBV6-6
ASSYSGGSTTFEQY
>TRBJ1-2|TRBV27
ASSLPRQGVHYGYT
>TRBJ1-5|TRBV6-1
ASMGSPSNQPQH